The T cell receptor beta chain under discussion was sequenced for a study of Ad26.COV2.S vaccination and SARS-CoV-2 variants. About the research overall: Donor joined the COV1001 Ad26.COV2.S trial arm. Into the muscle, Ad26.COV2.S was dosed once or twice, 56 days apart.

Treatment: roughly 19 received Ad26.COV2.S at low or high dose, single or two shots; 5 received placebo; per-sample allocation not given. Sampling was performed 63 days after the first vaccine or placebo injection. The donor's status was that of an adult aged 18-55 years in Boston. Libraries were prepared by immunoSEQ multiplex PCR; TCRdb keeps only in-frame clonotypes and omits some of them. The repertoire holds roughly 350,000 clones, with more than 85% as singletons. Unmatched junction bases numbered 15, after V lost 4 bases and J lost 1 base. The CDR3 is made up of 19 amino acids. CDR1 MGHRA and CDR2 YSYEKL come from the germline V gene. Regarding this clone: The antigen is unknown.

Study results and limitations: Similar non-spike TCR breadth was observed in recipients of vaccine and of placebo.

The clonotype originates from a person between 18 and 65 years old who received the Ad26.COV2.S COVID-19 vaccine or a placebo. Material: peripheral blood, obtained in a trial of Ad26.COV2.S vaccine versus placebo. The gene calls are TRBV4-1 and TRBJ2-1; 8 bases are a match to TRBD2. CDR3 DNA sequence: TGCGCCAGCAGCCGCGAACTGTGGCTAGCGGGTGAGTCCTACAATGAGCAGTTCTTC. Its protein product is CASSRELWLAGESYNEQFF.